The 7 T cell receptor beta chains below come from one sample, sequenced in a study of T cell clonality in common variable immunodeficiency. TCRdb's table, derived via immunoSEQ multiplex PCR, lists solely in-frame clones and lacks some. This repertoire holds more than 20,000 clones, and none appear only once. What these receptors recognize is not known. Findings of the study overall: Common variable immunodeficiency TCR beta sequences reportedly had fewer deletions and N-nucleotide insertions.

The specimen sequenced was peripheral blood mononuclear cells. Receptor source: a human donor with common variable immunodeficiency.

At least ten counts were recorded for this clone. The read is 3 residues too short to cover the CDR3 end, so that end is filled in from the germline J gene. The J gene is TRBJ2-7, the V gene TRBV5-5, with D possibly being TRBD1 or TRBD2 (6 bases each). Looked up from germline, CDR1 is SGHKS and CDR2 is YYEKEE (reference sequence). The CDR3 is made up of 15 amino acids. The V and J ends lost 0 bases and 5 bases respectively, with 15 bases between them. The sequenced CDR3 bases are TGTGCCAGCAGCTTGGAGGGAGGAACAGGGAACGAG. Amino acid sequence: CASSLEGGTGNE. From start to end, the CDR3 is CASSLEGGTGNEQYF.

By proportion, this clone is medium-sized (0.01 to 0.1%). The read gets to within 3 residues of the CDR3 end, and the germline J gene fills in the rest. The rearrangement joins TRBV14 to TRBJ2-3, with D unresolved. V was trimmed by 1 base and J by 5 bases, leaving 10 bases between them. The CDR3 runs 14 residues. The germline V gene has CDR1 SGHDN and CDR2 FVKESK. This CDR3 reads CASSQVRARDTQYF. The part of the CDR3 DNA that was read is TGTGCCAGCAGCCAAGTTAGGGCGAGAGATACG.

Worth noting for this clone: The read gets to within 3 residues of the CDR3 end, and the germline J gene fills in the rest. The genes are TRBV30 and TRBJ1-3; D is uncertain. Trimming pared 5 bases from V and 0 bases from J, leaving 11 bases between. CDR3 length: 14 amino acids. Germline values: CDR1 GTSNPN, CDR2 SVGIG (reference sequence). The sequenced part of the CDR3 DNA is TGTGCCTGGGAAGGACTGAGCTCTGGAAACACC. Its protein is CAWEGLSSGNT. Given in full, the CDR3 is CAWEGLSSGNTIYF. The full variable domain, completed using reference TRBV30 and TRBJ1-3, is SQTIHQWPATLVQPVGSPLSLECTVEGTSNPNLYWYRQAAGRGLQLLFYSVGIGQISSEVPQNLSASRPQDRQFILSSKKLLLSDSGFYLCAWEGLSSGNTIYFGEGSWLTVV.

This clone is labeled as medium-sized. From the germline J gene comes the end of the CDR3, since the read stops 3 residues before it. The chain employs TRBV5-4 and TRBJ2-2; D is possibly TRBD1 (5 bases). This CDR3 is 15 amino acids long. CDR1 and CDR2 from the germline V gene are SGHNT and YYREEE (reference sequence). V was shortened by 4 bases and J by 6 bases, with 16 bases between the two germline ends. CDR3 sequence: CASSAWEGAAGELFF. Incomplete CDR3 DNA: TGTGCCAGCAGCGCCTGGGAAGGGGCCGCCGGGGAG.

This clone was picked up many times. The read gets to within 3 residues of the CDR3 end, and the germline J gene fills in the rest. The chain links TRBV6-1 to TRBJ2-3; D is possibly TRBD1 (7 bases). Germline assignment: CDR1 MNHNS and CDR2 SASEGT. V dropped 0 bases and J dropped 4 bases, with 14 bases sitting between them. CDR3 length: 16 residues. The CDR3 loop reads CASSEALGGGSDTQYF. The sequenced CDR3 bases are TGTGCCAGCAGTGAAGCGCTTGGAGGGGGCTCAGATACG.

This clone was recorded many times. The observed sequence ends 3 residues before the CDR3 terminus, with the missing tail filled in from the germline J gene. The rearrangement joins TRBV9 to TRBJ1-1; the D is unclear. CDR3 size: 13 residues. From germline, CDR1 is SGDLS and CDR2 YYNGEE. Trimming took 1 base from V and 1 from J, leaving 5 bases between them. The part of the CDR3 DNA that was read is TGTGCCAGCAGCGTAACAGCGAACACTGAA. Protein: CASSVTANTE. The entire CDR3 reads CASSVTANTEAFF.

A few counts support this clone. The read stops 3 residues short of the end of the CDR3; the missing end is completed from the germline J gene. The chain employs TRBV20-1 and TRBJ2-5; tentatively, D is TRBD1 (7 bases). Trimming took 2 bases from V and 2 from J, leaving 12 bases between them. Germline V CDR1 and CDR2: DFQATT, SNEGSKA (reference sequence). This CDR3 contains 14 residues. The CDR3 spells CSARLTGRQETQYF. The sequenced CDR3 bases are TGCAGTGCTAGATTGACAGGGAGGCAAGAGACC.